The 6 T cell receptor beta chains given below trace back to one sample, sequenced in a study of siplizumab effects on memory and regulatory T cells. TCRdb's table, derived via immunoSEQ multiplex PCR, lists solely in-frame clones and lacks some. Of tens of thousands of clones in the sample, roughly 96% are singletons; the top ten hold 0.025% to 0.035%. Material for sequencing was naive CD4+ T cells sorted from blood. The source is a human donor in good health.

DNA for the CDR3: TGTGCCAGCAGTTCCCCGACAGGGGGCTCCTACAATGAGCAGTTCTTC. Its translation: CASSSPTGGSYNEQFF. The chain joins TRBV28 to TRBJ2-1; 9 bases agree with TRBD1. The germline V gene encodes CDR1 MDHEN and CDR2 SYDVKM. With 4 bases clipped from V and 0 bases from J, the junction kept 4 bases outside the gene matches. The CDR3 is 16 amino acids. Using reference TRBV28 and TRBJ2-1 for the parts outside the CDR3, the full variable domain is DVKVTQSSRYLVKRTGEKVFLECVQDMDHENMFWYRQDPGLGLRLIYFSYDVKMKEKGDIPEGYSVSREKKERFSLILESASTNQTSMYLCASSSPTGGSYNEQFFGPGTRLTVL.

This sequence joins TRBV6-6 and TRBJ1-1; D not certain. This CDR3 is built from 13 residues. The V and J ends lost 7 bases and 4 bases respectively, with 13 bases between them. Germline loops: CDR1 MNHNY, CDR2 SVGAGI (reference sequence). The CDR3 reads CASKAGSFTEAFF. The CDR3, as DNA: TGTGCCAGCAAGGCGGGGAGCTTCACTGAAGCTTTCTTT.

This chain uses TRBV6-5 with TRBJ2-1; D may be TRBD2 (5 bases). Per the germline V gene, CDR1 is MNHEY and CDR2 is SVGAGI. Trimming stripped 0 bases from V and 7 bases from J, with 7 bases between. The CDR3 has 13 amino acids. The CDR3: CASSYSTGNEQFF. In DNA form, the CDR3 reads TGTGCCAGCAGTTACTCGACGGGGAATGAGCAGTTCTTC.

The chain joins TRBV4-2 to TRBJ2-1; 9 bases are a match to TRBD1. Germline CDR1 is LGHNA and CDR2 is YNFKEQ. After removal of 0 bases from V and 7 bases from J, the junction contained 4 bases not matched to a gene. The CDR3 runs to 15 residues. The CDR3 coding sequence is TGTGCCAGCAGCCAAGATCTGACAGGGGGGAATGAGCAGTTCTTC. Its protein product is CASSQDLTGGNEQFF.

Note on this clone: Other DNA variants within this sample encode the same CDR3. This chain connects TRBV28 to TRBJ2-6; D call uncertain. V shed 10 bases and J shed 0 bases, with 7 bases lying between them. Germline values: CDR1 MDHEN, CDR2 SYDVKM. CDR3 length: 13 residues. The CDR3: CATFFSGANVLTF. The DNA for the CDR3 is TGTGCCACTTTTTTCTCTGGGGCCAACGTCCTGACTTTC.

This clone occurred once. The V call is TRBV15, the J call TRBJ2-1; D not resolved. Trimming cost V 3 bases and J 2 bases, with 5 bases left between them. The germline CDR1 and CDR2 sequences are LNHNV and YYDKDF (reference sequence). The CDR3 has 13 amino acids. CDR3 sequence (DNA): TGTGCCACCAGCAGGAACCCCTACAATGAGCAGTTCTTC. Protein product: CATSRNPYNEQFF.